A selection of T cell receptor beta chains follows, all from one sample in a study of T-cell memory formation after mild COVID-19. MiXCR, applied by TCRdb to the 5' RACE reads, yields one record per CDR3 protein. The sample records under 200,000 distinct CDR3 sequences, 10% to 15% being singletons. The specimen sequenced was PBMCs or a T cell subset sorted from them (not recorded which). All receptors come from a man aged 18 to 30 who had mild COVID-19 (a few samples of this study predate the infection). Cell type and time point are not known. The CDR3 runs from the conserved cysteine through the conserved F or W. The D gene is left open where the match is weak. The size of a clone is reported for some rows only, either as once, few or many, or as a class for expanded clones.

d_gene	v_gene	abundance	j_gene	CDR3aa	CDR3nt
TRBD1	TRBV12-3/TRBV12-4	few	TRBJ2-1	CASSPPGTGVWNEQFF	TGTGCCAGCAGCCCCCCCGGAACAGGGGTATGGAATGAGCAGTTCTTC
-	TRBV20-1	few	TRBJ1-2	CSAFRREGGDGYTF	TGCAGTGCCTTCCGAAGGGAGGGGGGCGATGGCTACACCTTC
TRBD1	TRBV5-1	few	TRBJ2-1	CASSRDRGYEQFF	TGCGCCAGCAGCAGGGACAGAGGGTATGAGCAGTTCTTC
TRBD1	TRBV10-3	-	TRBJ1-1	CAISEDSGTGTTEAFF	TGTGCCATCAGTGAGGACTCCGGGACAGGGACCACTGAAGCTTTCTTT
TRBD2	TRBV7-2	-	TRBJ2-3	CASSLGRRGITDTQYF	TGTGCCAGCAGCTTAGGGAGGCGGGGGATCACAGATACGCAGTATTTT
-	TRBV10-1	-	TRBJ1-1	CASPARQNTEAFF	TGCGCCAGCCCTGCGCGGCAGAACACTGAAGCTTTCTTT
-	TRBV29-1	-	TRBJ1-1	CSVEYTLGTEAFF	TGCAGCGTTGAGTACACTCTGGGGACTGAAGCTTTCTTT
-	TRBV28	few	TRBJ2-5	CASSSTAQETQYF	TGTGCCAGCAGTTCGACAGCTCAAGAGACCCAGTACTTC
TRBD2	TRBV7-6	-	TRBJ2-2	CASSPNLAGDTGELFF	TGTGCCAGCAGCCCAAATCTAGCGGGAGACACCGGGGAGCTGTTTTTT
-	TRBV12-3/TRBV12-4	few	TRBJ2-1	CASTPLGNEQFF	TGTGCCAGCACCCCACTCGGGAATGAGCAGTTCTTC
-	TRBV12-3/TRBV12-4	few	TRBJ1-2	CASSLVGGANYGYTF	TGTGCCAGCAGTCTTGTGGGGGGAGCTAACTATGGCTACACCTTC
-	TRBV3-1	few	TRBJ1-2	CASSWGGIINYGYTF	TGTGCCAGCAGCTGGGGAGGGATAATTAACTATGGCTACACCTTC
TRBD1	TRBV7-2	-	TRBJ1-2	CASSYRGNYGYTF	TGTGCCAGCAGCTACAGGGGGAACTATGGCTACACCTTC
TRBD1	TRBV4-1	few	TRBJ1-1	CASSPLQGRGPNTEAFF	TGCGCCAGCAGCCCGTTACAGGGAAGGGGGCCGAACACTGAAGCTTTCTTT
-	TRBV19	few	TRBJ2-3	CASSIFGVAATDTQYF	TGTGCCAGTAGTATTTTCGGGGTGGCAGCCACAGATACGCAGTATTTT
-	TRBV9	few	TRBJ1-2	CASSARDGYTF	TGTGCCAGCAGCGCCAGGGATGGCTACACCTTC
-	TRBV25-1	once	TRBJ2-7	CASSEMGSYEQYF	TGTGCCAGCAGTGAGATGGGGTCCTACGAGCAGTACTTC
-	TRBV13	-	TRBJ1-5	CATGRSNQPQHF	TGTGCCACCGGACGGAGCAATCAGCCCCAGCATTTT
-	TRBV4-1	-	TRBJ2-5	CATAWVLSETQYF	TGCGCCACGGCGTGGGTCCTCTCAGAGACCCAGTACTTC
-	TRBV14	-	TRBJ1-2	CASSQAGVYGYTF	TGTGCCAGCAGCCAAGCAGGGGTCTATGGCTACACCTTC
-	TRBV7-4	-	TRBJ1-5	CASSPQQGSNQPQHF	TGTGCCAGCAGCCCCCAACAGGGTAGCAATCAGCCCCAGCATTTT
-	TRBV5-1	few	TRBJ1-1	CASRNLGGTEAFF	TGCGCCAGCAGGAATCTAGGGGGAACTGAAGCTTTCTTT
-	TRBV12-3/TRBV12-4	-	TRBJ1-5	CASTGRAGGFGQPQHF	TGTGCCAGTACGGGGAGGGCAGGTGGGTTCGGACAGCCCCAGCATTTT
-	TRBV5-1	many	TRBJ1-1	CASSLVGDTEAFF	TGTGCCAGCAGCTTAGTTGGTGACACTGAAGCTTTCTTT